The 18 T cell receptor beta chains below were found in one sample sequenced in a study of T cells in Graves' hyperthyroidism and ophthalmopathy. TCR beta CDR3 regions were amplified from RNA. The HTBI primer set drove a first-round RT-PCR of the TCR CDR3. TCRdb redid the calling of the multiplex PCR reads with MiXCR, one entry per CDR3 protein. The sample lists over 500,000 distinct CDR3 sequences, roughly 15% seen once, with about 16% in the top ten. Sequences were obtained from blood. The receptors stem from a woman under 30 with Graves' ophthalmopathy.

This clonotype has more than one count but fewer than ten. The chain links TRBV2 to TRBJ2-2; possibly TRBD2 for D (5 bases). Per germline, CDR1 SNHLY and CDR2 FYNNEI. The length of the CDR3 is 16 residues. Trimming stripped 10 bases from V and 5 bases from J, with 23 bases between. In DNA form, the CDR3 reads TGTGCCACCCAACGAGCGTCTCCGGGGAAAACCGGGGAGCTGTTTTTT. It codes for CATQRASPGKTGELFF. The whole variable domain, remainder taken from reference TRBV2 and TRBJ2-2, is EPEVTQTPSHQVTQMGQEVILRCVPISNHLYFYWYRQILGQKVEFLVSFYNNEISEKSEIFDDQFSVERPDGSNFTLKIRSTKLEDSAMYFCATQRASPGKTGELFFGEGSRLTVL.

The table lists this clonotype with a few counts. The V and J genes are TRBV4-2 and TRBJ1-4; the D gene is possibly TRBD1 (5 bases). Trimming left V 1 base short and J 8 bases short, with 14 bases between. The CDR3 length is 15 residues. From germline, CDR1 is LGHNA and CDR2 YNFKEQ. The CDR3 sequence is CASSQVGTKGEKLFF. For the CDR3, the DNA is TGTGCCAGCAGCCAAGTCGGGACCAAAGGGGAAAAACTGTTTTTT.

This clonotype showed up many times. V and J are TRBV6-2 or TRBV6-3 and TRBJ1-2, with D unresolved. This CDR3 has 15 amino acids. Germline V gene data show CDR1 as MNHEY and CDR2 as SVGEGT. V was cut by 2 bases and J by 8 bases, with 18 bases left in between. The CDR3 coding sequence is TGTGCCAGCAGTTACCGACCCGGTGGGGTAGAGGGCTACACCTTC. This gives the protein CASSYRPGGVEGYTF.

A word on this clonotype: A read error may account for a junction end that differs from germline. The chain has TRBV5-5 and TRBJ2-5; D is uncertain. CDR3 length: 13 residues. The germline gives CDR1 SGHKS, CDR2 YYEKEE (reference sequence). Here the CDR3 DNA reads TGCGCCAGCAGCTTCAAAAACCAAGAGACCCAGTACTTC. Its protein product is CASSFKNQETQYF.

This chain connects TRBV20-1 to TRBJ2-7; 8 bases line up with TRBD2. V was pared by 5 bases and J by 2 bases, with 5 bases of the junction left unmatched. The CDR3 loop spans 13 amino acids. The germline gives CDR1 DFQATT, CDR2 SNEGSKA (reference sequence). The CDR3 sequence: CSAPTSVTYEQYF. The CDR3 nucleotides read TGCAGTGCTCCGACTAGCGTTACCTACGAGCAGTACTTC.

The chain is built from TRBV7-9 and TRBJ2-4; 7 nucleotides agree with TRBD2. Germline CDR1 SEHNR, CDR2 FQNEAQ (reference sequence). The CDR3 is 13 residues long. Unmatched junction bases numbered 4, after V lost 5 bases and J lost 6 bases. The CDR3 here is CASSPGGGNIQYF. The CDR3 DNA follows: TGTGCCAGCAGCCCGGGCGGGGGAAACATTCAGTACTTC.

In its sample, this clonotype was seen many times. V gene TRBV28 combines with J gene TRBJ1-5; TRBD1 agrees at 8 bases. The CDR3 consists of 15 residues. In germline, CDR1 is MDHEN, CDR2 SYDVKM. The J segment lost 4 bases and the V segment lost 6 bases, leaving 8 bases of the junction unmatched. The CDR3 DNA follows: TGTGCCAGCAGCCGTACAGGGGGAAATAATCAGCCCCAGCATTTT. Protein product: CASSRTGGNNQPQHF.

There are many counts of this clonotype. The V call is TRBV7-2, the J call TRBJ2-7, with 9 bases identical to TRBD2. Per the germline V gene, CDR1 is SGHTA and CDR2 is FQGNSA. The CDR3 covers 15 residues. Germline trimming cut 5 bases from V and 1 base from J; bases unmatched to any gene: 6. The CDR3 DNA is TGTGCCAGCAGCCTCAGACTAGCGGTATCCTACGAGCAGTACTTC. Residues: CASSLRLAVSYEQYF.

This clonotype was found many times. The V gene is TRBV28, the J gene TRBJ2-7; TRBD1 matches 8 bases. From germline, CDR1 is MDHEN and CDR2 SYDVKM. CDR3 size: 17 residues. The V gene end was trimmed by 5 bases and the J gene end by 0 bases; junction bases not matched to a gene: 12. The CDR3 bases are TGTGCCAGCAGTCCCCCAATTAGGGACAGGCTCTCCTACGAGCAGTACTTC. This encodes CASSPPIRDRLSYEQYF.

This rearrangement joins TRBV28 to TRBJ2-7, with D unclear. V was pared by 6 bases and J by 3 bases, with 18 bases between. Germline CDR1 and CDR2: MDHEN and SYDVKM. This CDR3 spans 15 amino acids. CDR3 amino acids: CASRYTRQDHYEQYF. The DNA of the CDR3 is TGTGCCAGCAGATATACAAGACAAGACCACTACGAGCAGTACTTC.

This clonotype was recorded at least ten times. The chain combines TRBV7-2 with TRBJ2-1; possibly TRBD1 or TRBD2 for D (6 bases each). The CDR3 spans 16 residues. Deletions cut 2 bases from V and 7 bases from J, with 18 bases between. Germline CDR1 and CDR2: SGHTA and FQGNSA. This CDR3 reads CASSLRGVSLRNEQFF. CDR3 bases: TGTGCCAGCAGCTTAAGGGGGGTCAGCTTAAGGAATGAGCAGTTCTTC.

The chain links TRBV28 to TRBJ1-2; a possible D gene is TRBD1 (6 bases). The V and J ends lost 6 bases and 0 bases respectively, with 11 bases between them. CDR3 length: 14 residues. The germline CDR1 and CDR2 sequences are MDHEN and SYDVKM. CDR3 DNA: TGTGCCAGCAGACCCGGACAGACTAACTATGGCTACACCTTC. Amino acids: CASRPGQTNYGYTF.

The chain joins TRBV3-1 to TRBJ2-7, with 14 positions matching TRBD2. The CDR3 covers 17 residues. Per the germline V gene, CDR1 is LGHDT and CDR2 is YNNKEL (reference sequence). J gave up 3 bases and V 9 bases, and 13 bases lay outside the gene matches. The CDR3 reads CASSAAGTSGGFYEQYF. DNA of the CDR3: TGTGCCAGTAGTGCCGCCGGGACTAGCGGGGGATTCTACGAGCAGTACTTC.

This chain joins TRBV12-3 or TRBV12-4 and TRBJ2-3; D uncertain. This CDR3 is 11 amino acids long. Trimming took 6 bases from V and 7 from J, leaving 8 bases between them. CDR3 amino acids: CASSTGYTQYF. The CDR3 DNA is TGTGCCAGCAGCACCGGTTATACGCAGTATTTT.

The rearrangement joins TRBV9 to TRBJ2-7; 8 bases map to TRBD1. Germline trimming cut 0 bases from V and 6 bases from J; bases unmatched to any gene: 5. CDR3 length: 14 residues. The V gene's germline CDR1 is SGDLS and CDR2 YYNGEE. CDR3 DNA: TGTGCCAGCAGCGTAGGACAGGGGTTTTCCGAGCAGTACTTC. Its translation is CASSVGQGFSEQYF.

The rearrangement uses TRBV27 and TRBJ2-3; no clear D gene. This CDR3 spans 13 amino acids. Trimming stripped 6 bases from V and 4 bases from J, with 11 bases between. Germline V gene sequence: CDR1 MNHEY, CDR2 SMNVEV (reference sequence). The CDR3 bases are TGTGCCAGCAGCATACCCACCGCAGATACGCAGTATTTT. Protein product: CASSIPTADTQYF.

The rearrangement links TRBV5-1 to TRBJ2-7; 10 positions agree with TRBD2. Germline V gene data show CDR1 as SGHRS and CDR2 as YFSETQ. The CDR3 contains 17 residues. With 4 bases clipped from V and 0 bases from J, the junction kept 10 bases outside the gene matches. In DNA, the CDR3 is TGCGCCAGCAGCGACGGGACACTAGCGGGAAGCTCCTACGAGCAGTACTTC. It codes for CASSDGTLAGSSYEQYF.

V and J are TRBV5-1 and TRBJ2-2; D unclear. In germline, CDR1 is SGHRS, CDR2 YFSETQ. Deletions cut 7 bases from V and 2 bases from J, with 12 bases between. CDR3 length equals 14 residues. The CDR3 DNA sequence: TGCGCCAGCGGGCCACCATTAAACACCGGGGAGCTGTTTTTT. Translated, it gives CASGPPLNTGELFF.